The present entry profiles one T cell receptor (beta chain) with its context. The antigen is not known. Germline V gene lookup returns CDR1 GTSNPN and CDR2 SVGIG (reference sequence). The CDR3 length is 13 residues. V gave up 8 bases and J gave up 2 bases; unmatched junction bases: 5. These data originate in a study of cytomegalovirus exposure and HLA in healthy donors. Study observations and caveats: For TCR beta chains, V- and J-gene trimming was later linked to a missense DCLRE1C variant. Presence/absence results assume similar sequencing depth per donor, which may not hold. Earlier analysis yielded a pattern in which most TCR beta V segments were productive about 87% or about 30% of the time.

The PCR contained 60 Vbeta and 13 Jbeta primers. Sequencing used immunoSEQ multiplex PCR; TCRdb keeps in-frame clones, though not all of them. Its table lists 68,000 or so clones. The sample comprised PBMCs. The sequence was collected from a female donor in good health and CMV-seropositive. The chain recombines TRBV30 with TRBJ2-1; TRBD2 matches 8 bases. CDR3 coding DNA: TGTGCCGGATCGGGACTAGCCTACAATGAGCAGTTCTTC. Its protein is CAGSGLAYNEQFF.